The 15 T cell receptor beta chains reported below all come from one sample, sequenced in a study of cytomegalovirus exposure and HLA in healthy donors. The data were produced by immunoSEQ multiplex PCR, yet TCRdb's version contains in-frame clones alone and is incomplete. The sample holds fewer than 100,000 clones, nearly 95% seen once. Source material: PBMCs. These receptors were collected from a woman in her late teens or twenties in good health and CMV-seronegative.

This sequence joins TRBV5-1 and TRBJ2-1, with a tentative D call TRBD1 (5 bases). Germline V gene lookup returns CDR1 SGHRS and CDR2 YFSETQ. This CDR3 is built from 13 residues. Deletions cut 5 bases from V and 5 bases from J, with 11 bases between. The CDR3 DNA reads TGCGCCAGCAGTCGTGGGGCCGACAATGAGCAGTTCTTC. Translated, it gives CASSRGADNEQFF.

CDR3 coding DNA: TGTGCCAGCAGTGACACACCGGGACAGGGACATGAAAAACTGTTTTTT. Translating it yields CASSDTPGQGHEKLFF. This chain connects TRBV6-4 to TRBJ1-4, with TRBD1 matching over 9 bases. Germline trimming cut 2 bases from V and 6 bases from J; bases unmatched to any gene: 7. CDR1 and CDR2 (germline): MRHNA, SNTAGT. This CDR3 contains 16 residues.

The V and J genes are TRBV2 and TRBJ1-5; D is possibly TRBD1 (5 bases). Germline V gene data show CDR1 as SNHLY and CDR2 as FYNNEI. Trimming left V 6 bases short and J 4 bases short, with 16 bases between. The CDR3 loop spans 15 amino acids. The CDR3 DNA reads TGTGCCAGCAGGTTGGAGACACAGGCAAATCAGCCCCAGCATTTT. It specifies CASRLETQANQPQHF.

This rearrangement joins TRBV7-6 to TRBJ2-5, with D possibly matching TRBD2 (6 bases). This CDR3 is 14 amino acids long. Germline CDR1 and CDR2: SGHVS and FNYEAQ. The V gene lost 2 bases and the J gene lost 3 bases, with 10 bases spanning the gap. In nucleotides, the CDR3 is TGTGCCAGCAGCTTATCTCCGGGGGAAGAGACCCAGTACTTC. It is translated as CASSLSPGEETQYF.

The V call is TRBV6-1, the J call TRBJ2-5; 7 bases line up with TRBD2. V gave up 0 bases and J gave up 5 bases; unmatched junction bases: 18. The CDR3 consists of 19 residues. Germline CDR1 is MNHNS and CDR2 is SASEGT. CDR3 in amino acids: CASSEAFGRGDIRLETQYF. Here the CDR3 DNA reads TGTGCCAGCAGTGAAGCTTTTGGGAGGGGTGATATTCGCCTGGAGACCCAGTACTTC.

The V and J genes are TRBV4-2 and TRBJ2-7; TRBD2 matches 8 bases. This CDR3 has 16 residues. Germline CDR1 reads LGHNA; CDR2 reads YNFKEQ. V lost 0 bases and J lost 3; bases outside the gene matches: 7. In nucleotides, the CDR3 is TGTGCCAGCAGCCAAGAATTCACTAGCGGACACTACGAGCAGTACTTC. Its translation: CASSQEFTSGHYEQYF.

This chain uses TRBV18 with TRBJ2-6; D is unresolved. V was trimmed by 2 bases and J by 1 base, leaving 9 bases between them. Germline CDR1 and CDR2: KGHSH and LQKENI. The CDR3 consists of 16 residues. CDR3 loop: CASSPISVSGANVLTF. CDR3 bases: TGTGCCAGCTCACCAATTTCGGTGTCTGGGGCCAACGTCCTGACTTTC.

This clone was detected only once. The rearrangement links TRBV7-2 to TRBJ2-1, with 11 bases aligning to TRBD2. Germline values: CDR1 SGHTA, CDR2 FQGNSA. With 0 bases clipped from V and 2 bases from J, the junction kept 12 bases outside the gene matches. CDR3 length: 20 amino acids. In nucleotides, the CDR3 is TGTGCCAGCAGCTTAGCCCCCCCACTAGCGGGAGACGTCCCCTACAATGAGCAGTTCTTC. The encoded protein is CASSLAPPLAGDVPYNEQFF. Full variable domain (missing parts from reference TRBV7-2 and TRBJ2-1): GAGVSQSPSNKVTEKGKDVELRCDPISGHTALYWYRQSLGQGLEFLIYFQGNSAPDKSGLPSDRFSAERTGGSVSTLTIQRTQQEDSAVYLCASSLAPPLAGDVPYNEQFFGPGTRLTVL.

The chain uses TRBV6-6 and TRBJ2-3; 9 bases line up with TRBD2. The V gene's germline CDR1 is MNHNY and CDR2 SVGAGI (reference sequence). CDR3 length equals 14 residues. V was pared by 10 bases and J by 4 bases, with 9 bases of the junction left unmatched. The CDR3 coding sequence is TGTGCCATCAGAAGAGGCGGGGGGGCAGATACGCAGTATTTT. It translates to CAIRRGGGADTQYF.

CDR3 DNA: TGTGCCAGCAGCAAAGGGACAGGGAGAGTCTATGGCTACACCTTC. This gives the protein CASSKGTGRVYGYTF. The chain is built from TRBV21-1 and TRBJ1-2; the table names TRBD1, a call not compared with the DNA. TRBV21-1 is tagged as a pseudogene. The CDR3 consists of 15 residues.

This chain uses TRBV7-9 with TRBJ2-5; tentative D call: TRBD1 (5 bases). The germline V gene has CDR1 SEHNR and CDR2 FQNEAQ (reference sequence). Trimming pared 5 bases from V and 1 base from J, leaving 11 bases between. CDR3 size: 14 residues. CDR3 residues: CASSPGYSQETQYF. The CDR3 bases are TGTGCCAGCAGCCCAGGGTACTCCCAAGAGACCCAGTACTTC.

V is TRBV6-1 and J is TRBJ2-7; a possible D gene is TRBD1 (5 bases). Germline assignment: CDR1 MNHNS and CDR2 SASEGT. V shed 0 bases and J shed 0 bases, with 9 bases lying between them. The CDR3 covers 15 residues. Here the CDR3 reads CASSEAVGDSYEQYF. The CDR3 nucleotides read TGTGCCAGCAGTGAAGCGGTAGGGGACTCCTACGAGCAGTACTTC.

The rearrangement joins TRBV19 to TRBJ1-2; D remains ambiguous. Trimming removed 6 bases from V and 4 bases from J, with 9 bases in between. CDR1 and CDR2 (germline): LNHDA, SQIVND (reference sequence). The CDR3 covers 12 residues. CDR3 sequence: CASRRDSYGYTF. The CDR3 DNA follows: TGTGCCAGTAGACGGGATTCCTATGGCTACACCTTC.

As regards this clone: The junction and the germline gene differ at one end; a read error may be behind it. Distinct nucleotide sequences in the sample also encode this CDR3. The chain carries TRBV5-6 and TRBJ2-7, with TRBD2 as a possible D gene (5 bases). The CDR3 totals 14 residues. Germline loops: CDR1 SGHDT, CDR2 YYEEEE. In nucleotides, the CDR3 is TGTGCCAGCAGCTGGCGGGTGGGAGACTACGAGCAATACTTC. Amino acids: CASSWRVGDYEQYF.

CDR3 in amino acids: CASSLLPVPYYGYTF. For the CDR3, the DNA is TGTGCCAGCAGTTTATTACCAGTCCCTTACTATGGCTACACCTTC. This chain links TRBV27 with TRBJ1-2, with unresolved D. V dropped 1 base and J dropped 3 bases, with 12 bases sitting between them. This CDR3 comprises 15 residues. Germline-derived CDR1 and CDR2 are MNHEY and SMNVEV (reference sequence).